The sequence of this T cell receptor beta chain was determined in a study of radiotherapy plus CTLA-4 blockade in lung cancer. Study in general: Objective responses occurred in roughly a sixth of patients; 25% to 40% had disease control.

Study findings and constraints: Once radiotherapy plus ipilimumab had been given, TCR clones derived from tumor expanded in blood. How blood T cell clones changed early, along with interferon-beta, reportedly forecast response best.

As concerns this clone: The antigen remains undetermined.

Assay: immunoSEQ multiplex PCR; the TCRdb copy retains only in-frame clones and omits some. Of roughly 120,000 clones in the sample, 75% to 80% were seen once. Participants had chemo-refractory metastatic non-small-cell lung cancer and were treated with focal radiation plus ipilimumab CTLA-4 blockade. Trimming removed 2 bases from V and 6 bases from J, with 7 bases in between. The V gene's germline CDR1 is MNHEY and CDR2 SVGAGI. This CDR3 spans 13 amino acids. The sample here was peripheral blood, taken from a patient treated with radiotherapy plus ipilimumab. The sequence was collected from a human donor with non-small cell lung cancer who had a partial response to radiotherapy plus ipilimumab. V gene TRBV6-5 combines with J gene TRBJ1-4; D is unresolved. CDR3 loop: CASSYRGDEKLFF. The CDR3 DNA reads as TGTGCCAGCAGTTACCGGGGAGATGAAAAACTGTTTTTT.